This TCR beta chain comes out of a study of T cell changes during pregnancy in multiple sclerosis. Assay: immunoSEQ multiplex PCR; the TCRdb copy retains only in-frame clones and omits some. The table records tens of thousands of clones, roughly 90% of them present only once. Germline V gives CDR1 SGHAT, CDR2 FQNNGV. The ends lost 5 bases at V and 1 base at J; junction bases unmatched: 5. The CDR3 runs 17 residues. This chain links TRBV11-2 with TRBJ2-3; 14 bases align to TRBD2. The sequence was collected from a female donor in good health, enrolled as a control in a pregnancy study. The sample here was peripheral blood, taken in the third trimester of pregnancy. Here the CDR3 DNA reads TGTGCCAGCAGCACCGGGACTAGCGGGAGTGGCACAGATACGCAGTATTTT. This gives the protein CASSTGTSGSGTDTQYF.